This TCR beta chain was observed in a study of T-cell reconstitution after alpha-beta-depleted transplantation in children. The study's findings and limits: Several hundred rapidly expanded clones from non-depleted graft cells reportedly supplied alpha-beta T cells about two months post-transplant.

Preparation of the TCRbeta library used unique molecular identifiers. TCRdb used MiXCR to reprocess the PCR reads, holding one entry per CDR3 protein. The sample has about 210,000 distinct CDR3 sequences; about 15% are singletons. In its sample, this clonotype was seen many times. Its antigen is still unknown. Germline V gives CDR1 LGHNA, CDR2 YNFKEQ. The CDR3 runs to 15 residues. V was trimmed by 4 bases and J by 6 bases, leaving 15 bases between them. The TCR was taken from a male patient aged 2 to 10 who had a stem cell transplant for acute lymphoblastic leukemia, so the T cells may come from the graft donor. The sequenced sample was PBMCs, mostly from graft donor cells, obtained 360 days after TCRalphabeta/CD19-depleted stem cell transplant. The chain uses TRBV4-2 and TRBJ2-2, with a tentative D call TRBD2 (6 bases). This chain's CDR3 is CASSRESGSSGELFF. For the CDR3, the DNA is TGTGCCAGCAGCCGAGAGAGCGGGTCGTCCGGGGAGCTGTTTTTT.